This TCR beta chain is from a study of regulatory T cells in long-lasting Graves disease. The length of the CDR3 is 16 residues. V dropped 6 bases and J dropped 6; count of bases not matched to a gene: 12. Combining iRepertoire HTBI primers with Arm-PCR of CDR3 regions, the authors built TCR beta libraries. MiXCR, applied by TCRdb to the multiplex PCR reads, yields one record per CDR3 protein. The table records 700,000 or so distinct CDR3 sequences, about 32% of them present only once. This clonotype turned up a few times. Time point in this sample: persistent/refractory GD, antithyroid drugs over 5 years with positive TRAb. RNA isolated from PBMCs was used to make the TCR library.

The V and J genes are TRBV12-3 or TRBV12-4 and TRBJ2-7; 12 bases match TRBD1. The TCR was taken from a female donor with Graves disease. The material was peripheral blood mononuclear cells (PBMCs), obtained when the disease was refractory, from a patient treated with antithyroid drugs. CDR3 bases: TGTGCCAGCAGCTCCAACCCGGGACAGGGGGCTCGCGAGCAGTACTTC. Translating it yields CASSSNPGQGAREQYF.